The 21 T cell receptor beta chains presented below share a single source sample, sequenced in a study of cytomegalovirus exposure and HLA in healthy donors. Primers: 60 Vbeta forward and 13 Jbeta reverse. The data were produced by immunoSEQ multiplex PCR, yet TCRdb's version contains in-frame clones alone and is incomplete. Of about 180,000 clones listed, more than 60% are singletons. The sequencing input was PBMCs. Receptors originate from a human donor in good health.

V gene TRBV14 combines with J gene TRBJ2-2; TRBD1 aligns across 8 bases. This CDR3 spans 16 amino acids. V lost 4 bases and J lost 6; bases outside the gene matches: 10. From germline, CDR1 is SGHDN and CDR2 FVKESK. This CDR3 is CASSPLGTGMAGELFF. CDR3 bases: TGTGCCAGCAGCCCCCTCGGGACAGGAATGGCCGGGGAGCTGTTTTTT.

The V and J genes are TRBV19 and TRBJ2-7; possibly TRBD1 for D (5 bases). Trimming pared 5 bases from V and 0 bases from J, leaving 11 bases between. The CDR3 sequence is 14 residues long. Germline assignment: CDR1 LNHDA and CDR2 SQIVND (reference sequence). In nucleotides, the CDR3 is TGTGCCAGTAGTCCCCAGACAGCCTCCTACGAGCAGTACTTC. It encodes CASSPQTASYEQYF.

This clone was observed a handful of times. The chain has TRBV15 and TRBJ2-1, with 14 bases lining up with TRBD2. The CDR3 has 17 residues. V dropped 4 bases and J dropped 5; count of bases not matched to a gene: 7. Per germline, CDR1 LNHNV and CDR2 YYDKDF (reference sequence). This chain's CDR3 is CATSTRTSGGPNNEQFF. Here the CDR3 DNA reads TGTGCCACCAGCACCCGGACTAGCGGGGGGCCCAACAATGAGCAGTTCTTC.

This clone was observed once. CDR3: CASSLTLRTGGTEAFF. CDR3 in DNA: TGTGCCAGCAGCTTAACCCTGCGGACAGGCGGAACTGAAGCTTTCTTT. The genes are TRBV11-2 and TRBJ1-1; 7 bases map to TRBD1. This CDR3 has 16 residues. After removal of 2 bases from V and 5 bases from J, the junction contained 11 bases not matched to a gene. Germline CDR1 is SGHAT and CDR2 is FQNNGV.

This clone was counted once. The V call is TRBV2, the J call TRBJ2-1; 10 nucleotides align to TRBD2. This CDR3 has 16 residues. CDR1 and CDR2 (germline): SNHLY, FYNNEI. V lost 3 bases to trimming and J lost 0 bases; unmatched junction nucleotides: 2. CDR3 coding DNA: TGTGCCAGCAGTGATTCTAGCGGGGGCTCCTACAATGAGCAGTTCTTC. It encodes CASSDSSGGSYNEQFF.

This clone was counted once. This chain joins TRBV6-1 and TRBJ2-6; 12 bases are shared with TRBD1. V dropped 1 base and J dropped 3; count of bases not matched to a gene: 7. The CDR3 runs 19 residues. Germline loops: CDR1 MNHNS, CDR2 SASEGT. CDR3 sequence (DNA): TGTGCCAGCAGTGAAGGTCGGGGACAGGGGGCGCTTGGGGCCAACGTCCTGACTTTC. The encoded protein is CASSEGRGQGALGANVLTF.

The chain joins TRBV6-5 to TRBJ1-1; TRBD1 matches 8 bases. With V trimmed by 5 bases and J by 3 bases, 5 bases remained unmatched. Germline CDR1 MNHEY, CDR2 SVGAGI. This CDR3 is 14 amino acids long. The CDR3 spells CASSPRGRHTEAFF. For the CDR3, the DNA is TGTGCCAGCAGTCCCAGGGGGCGGCACACTGAAGCTTTCTTT.

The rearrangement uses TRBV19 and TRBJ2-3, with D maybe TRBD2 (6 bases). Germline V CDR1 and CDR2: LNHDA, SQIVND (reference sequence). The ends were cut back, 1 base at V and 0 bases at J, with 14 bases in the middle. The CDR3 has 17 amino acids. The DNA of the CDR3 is TGTGCCAGTAGTATAGTAGAAAGCGGGCCTAGCACAGATACGCAGTATTTT. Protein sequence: CASSIVESGPSTDTQYF.

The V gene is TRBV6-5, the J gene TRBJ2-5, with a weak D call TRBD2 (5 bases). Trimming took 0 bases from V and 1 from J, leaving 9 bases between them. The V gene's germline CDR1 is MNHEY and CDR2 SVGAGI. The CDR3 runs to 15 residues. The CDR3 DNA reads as TGTGCCAGCAGTTACTCGGACTTCATCCAAGAGACCCAGTACTTC. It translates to CASSYSDFIQETQYF.

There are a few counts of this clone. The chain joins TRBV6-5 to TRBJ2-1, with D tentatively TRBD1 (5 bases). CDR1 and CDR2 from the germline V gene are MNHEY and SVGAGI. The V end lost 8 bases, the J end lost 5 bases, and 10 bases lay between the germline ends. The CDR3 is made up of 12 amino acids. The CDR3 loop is CASGRADNEQFF. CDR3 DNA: TGTGCCAGCGGCAGGGCGGACAATGAGCAGTTCTTC.

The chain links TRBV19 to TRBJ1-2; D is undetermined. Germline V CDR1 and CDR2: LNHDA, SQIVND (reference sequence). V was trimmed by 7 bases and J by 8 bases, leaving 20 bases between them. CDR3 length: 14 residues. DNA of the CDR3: TGTGCCAGTACCAACTTGACCCCTCCGGGAGGCTACACCTTC. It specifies CASTNLTPPGGYTF.

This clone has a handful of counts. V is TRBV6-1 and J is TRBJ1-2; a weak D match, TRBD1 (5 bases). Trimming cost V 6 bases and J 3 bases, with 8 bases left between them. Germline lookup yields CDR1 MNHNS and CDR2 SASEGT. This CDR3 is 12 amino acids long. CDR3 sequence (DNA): TGTGCCAGCAGGGGGCCGGACTATGGCTACACCTTC. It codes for CASRGPDYGYTF.

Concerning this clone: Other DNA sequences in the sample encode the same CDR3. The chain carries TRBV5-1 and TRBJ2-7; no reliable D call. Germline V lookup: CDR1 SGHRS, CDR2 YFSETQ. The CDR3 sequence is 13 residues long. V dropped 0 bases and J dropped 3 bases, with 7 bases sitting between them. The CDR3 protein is CASSLDRDYEQYF. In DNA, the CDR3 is TGCGCCAGCAGCTTGGACCGAGACTACGAGCAGTACTTC.

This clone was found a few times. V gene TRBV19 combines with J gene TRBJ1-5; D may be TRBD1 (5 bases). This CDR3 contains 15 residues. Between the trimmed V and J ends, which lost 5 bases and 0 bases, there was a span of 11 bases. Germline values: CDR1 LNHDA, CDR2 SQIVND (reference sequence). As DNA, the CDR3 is TGTGCCAGTAGTCTGACAGATTATAGCAATCAGCCCCAGCATTTT. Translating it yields CASSLTDYSNQPQHF.

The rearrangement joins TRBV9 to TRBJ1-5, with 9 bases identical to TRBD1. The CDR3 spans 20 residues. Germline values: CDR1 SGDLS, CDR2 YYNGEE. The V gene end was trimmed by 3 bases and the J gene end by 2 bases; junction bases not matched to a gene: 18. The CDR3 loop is CASSALDRGWGYGGNQPQHF. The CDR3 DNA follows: TGTGCCAGCAGCGCCTTGGACAGGGGCTGGGGGTACGGTGGCAATCAGCCCCAGCATTTT.

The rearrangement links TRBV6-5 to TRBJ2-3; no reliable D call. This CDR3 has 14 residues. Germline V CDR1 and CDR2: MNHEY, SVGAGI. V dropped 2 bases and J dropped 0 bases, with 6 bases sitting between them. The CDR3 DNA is TGTGCCAGCAGTTACGTCGGTAGCACAGATACGCAGTATTTT. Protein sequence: CASSYVGSTDTQYF.

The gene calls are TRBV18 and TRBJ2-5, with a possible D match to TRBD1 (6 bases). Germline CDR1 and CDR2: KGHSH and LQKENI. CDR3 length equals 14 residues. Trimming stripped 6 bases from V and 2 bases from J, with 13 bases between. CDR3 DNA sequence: TGTGCCAGCTCGGTCCGGGACACTCAAGAGACCCAGTACTTC. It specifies CASSVRDTQETQYF.

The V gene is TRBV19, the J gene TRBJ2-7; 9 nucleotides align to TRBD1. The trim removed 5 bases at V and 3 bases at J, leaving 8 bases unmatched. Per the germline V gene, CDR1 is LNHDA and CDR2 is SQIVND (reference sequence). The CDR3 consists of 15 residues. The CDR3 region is CASSVGTGNFYEQYF. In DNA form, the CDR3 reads TGTGCCAGTAGTGTAGGGACAGGGAATTTCTACGAGCAGTACTTC.

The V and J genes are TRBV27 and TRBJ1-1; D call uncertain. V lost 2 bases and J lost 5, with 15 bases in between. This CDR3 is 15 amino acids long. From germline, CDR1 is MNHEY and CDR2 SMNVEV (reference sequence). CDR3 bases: TGTGCCAGCAGTTTAGGTGACAAGTTCTGTACTGAAGCTTTCTTT. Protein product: CASSLGDKFCTEAFF.

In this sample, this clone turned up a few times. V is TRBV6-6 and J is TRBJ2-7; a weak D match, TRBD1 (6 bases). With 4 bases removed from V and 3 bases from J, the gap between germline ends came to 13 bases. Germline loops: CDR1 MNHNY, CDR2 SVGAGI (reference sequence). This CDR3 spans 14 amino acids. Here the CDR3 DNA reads TGTGCCAGCAGTTCATCCAGGGGCTTCTACGAGCAGTACTTC. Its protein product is CASSSSRGFYEQYF.

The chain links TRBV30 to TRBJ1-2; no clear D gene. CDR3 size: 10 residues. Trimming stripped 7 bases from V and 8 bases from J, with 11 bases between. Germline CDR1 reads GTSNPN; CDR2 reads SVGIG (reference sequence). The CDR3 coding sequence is TGTGCCTTCGCCGCGGGCGGCTACACCTTC. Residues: CAFAAGGYTF. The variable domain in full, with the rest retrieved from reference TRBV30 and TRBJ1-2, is SQTIHQWPATLVQPVGSPLSLECTVEGTSNPNLYWYRQAAGRGLQLLFYSVGIGQISSEVPQNLSASRPQDRQFILSSKKLLLSDSGFYLCAFAAGGYTFGSGTRLTVV.